These 5 T cell receptor beta chains were sequenced from one sample in a study of control samples from healthy donors and cancer patients (dated by TCRdb to 2018 to 2021). The library came from the immunoSEQ multiplex PCR assay. TCRdb took this table from immuneACCESS and kept in-frame rearrangements with V and J called. Such tables lack part of the clones; where checked against another copy, unresolved V genes explain under half of the gap, and the rest is unexplained. This sample gives some 150,000 clones in total; roughly 94% of them show up just once. In total, the top ten clones hold approximately 14% of the sample. Sample: PBMCs. These receptors all come from a man aged 55-75 years with colorectal cancer.

V usage is TRBV30 and J usage is TRBJ1-1; TRBD1 is a possible D gene (5 bases). The CDR3 is 13 residues long. Germline loops: CDR1 GTSNPN, CDR2 SVGIG (reference sequence). Trimming left V 0 bases short and J 3 bases short, with 8 bases between. The CDR3 region is CAWSVGVDTEAFF. CDR3 DNA: TGTGCCTGGAGTGTAGGGGTTGACACTGAAGCTTTCTTT.

The chain combines TRBV5-1 with TRBJ2-1; weak D call: TRBD2 (6 bases). The CDR3 runs to 14 residues. Germline CDR1 SGHRS, CDR2 YFSETQ. V gave up 0 bases and J gave up 6 bases, with 10 bases separating them. As DNA, the CDR3 is TGCGCCAGCAGCTTGGGAACTAGCAGCAATGAGCAGTTCTTC. It is translated as CASSLGTSSNEQFF. The full variable domain, its missing parts supplied by reference TRBV5-1 and TRBJ2-1, is KAGVTQTPRYLIKTRGQQVTLSCSPISGHRSVSWYQQTPGQGLQFLFEYFSETQRNKGNFPGRFSGRQFSNSRSEMNVSTLELGDSALYLCASSLGTSSNEQFFGPGTRLTVL.

The chain is built from TRBV7-9 and TRBJ2-7; 10 bases are shared with TRBD1. V was clipped by 1 base and J by 7 bases; unmatched bases: 7. The germline V gene has CDR1 SEHNR and CDR2 FQNEAQ (reference sequence). The CDR3 covers 15 residues. The CDR3 sequence is CASSLGRDRGFEQYF. In nucleotides, the CDR3 is TGTGCCAGCAGCTTAGGAAGGGACAGGGGATTTGAGCAGTACTTC.

The chain is built from TRBV18 and TRBJ1-1; D is possibly TRBD1 (6 bases). The CDR3 length is 15 residues. The germline V and J ends were trimmed by 4 bases and 1 base, with 13 bases remaining between them. CDR1 and CDR2 (germline): KGHSH, LQKENI. CDR3 amino acids: CASSRPGQRNTEAFF. Here the CDR3 DNA reads TGTGCCAGCTCACGGCCGGGACAAAGGAACACTGAAGCTTTCTTT.

The chain combines TRBV5-1 with TRBJ2-2; TRBD2 agrees at 8 bases. Germline V gene data show CDR1 as SGHRS and CDR2 as YFSETQ. Trimming removed 1 base from V and 4 bases from J; junction bases left unmatched: 9. This CDR3 region has 17 residues. Written as DNA, the CDR3 is TGCGCCAGCAGCTTGTTCAGCGGGGGTGCGAGCACCGGGGAGCTGTTTTTT. This gives the protein CASSLFSGGASTGELFF.